What follows are 23 T cell receptor beta chains derived from one specimen sequenced in a study of cytomegalovirus exposure and HLA in healthy donors. The PCR contained 60 Vbeta and 13 Jbeta primers. Only in-frame clones appear in the TCRdb table, and some are missing; sequencing was by immunoSEQ multiplex PCR. The data contain approximately 93,000 clones, 70% to 80% of them singletons. Sequencing was performed on PBMCs. Receptors were obtained from a male donor in good health and CMV-seropositive.

There are a few counts of this clone. The chain combines TRBV27 with TRBJ1-1; 7 bases are a match to TRBD1. Per the germline V gene, CDR1 is MNHEY and CDR2 is SMNVEV (reference sequence). This CDR3 comprises 12 residues. The J segment lost 7 bases and the V segment lost 2 bases, leaving 1 base of the junction unmatched. CDR3 region: CASSLRGREAFF. Here the CDR3 DNA reads TGTGCCAGCAGTTTAAGGGGGCGTGAAGCTTTCTTT.

The CDR3 DNA reads as TGCGCCAGCAGCCTCCCTCGCCGGGGAGGGGGCTATGGCTACACCTTC. Translated, it gives CASSLPRRGGGYGYTF. The chain combines TRBV4-1 with TRBJ1-2, with a possible D match to TRBD1 (6 bases). V gave up 4 bases and J gave up 4 bases, with 19 bases separating them. Germline V CDR1 and CDR2: MGHRA, YSYEKL. This CDR3 region has 16 residues.

V usage is TRBV2 and J usage is TRBJ1-1; D not certain. Between the trimmed V and J ends, which lost 6 bases and 2 bases, there was a span of 10 bases. Germline-derived CDR1 and CDR2 are SNHLY and FYNNEI. The length of the CDR3 is 13 residues. As DNA, the CDR3 is TGTGCCAGCAGATTACAGCCTAACACTGAAGCTTTCTTT. Encoded protein: CASRLQPNTEAFF. Combining the CDR3 with reference TRBV2 and TRBJ1-1 gives the whole variable domain EPEVTQTPSHQVTQMGQEVILRCVPISNHLYFYWYRQILGQKVEFLVSFYNNEISEKSEIFDDQFSVERPDGSNFTLKIRSTKLEDSAMYFCASRLQPNTEAFFGQGTRLTVV.

This clone was observed a single time. V usage is TRBV9 and J usage is TRBJ2-2; D perhaps matches TRBD2 (5 bases). There are 16 residues in the CDR3. Germline V CDR1 and CDR2: SGDLS, YYNGEE. The V gene lost 4 bases and the J gene lost 3 bases, with 16 bases spanning the gap. CDR3 loop: CASSSHQTRYTGELFF. For the CDR3, the DNA is TGTGCCAGCAGCTCTCACCAAACTAGGTACACCGGGGAGCTGTTTTTT. Full variable domain (missing parts from reference TRBV9 and TRBJ2-2): DSGVTQTPKHLITATGQRVTLRCSPRSGDLSVYWYQQSLDQGLQFLIQYYNGEERAKGNILERFSAQQFPDLHSELNLSSLELGDSALYFCASSSHQTRYTGELFFGEGSRLTVL.

The rearrangement joins TRBV19 to TRBJ1-1; the D gene is possibly TRBD1 (6 bases). Germline CDR1 LNHDA, CDR2 SQIVND (reference sequence). The CDR3 is made up of 13 amino acids. Trimming took 5 bases from V and 5 from J, leaving 12 bases between them. CDR3 coding DNA: TGTGCCAGTAGTCCTAGGGGGGGAACTGAAGCTTTCTTT. This translates into CASSPRGGTEAFF.

The CDR3, as DNA: TGTGCTAGTGGTTTGGTACTAGGGCAGCCCTCCTACGAGCAGTACTTC. This gives the protein CASGLVLGQPSYEQYF. The V and J genes are TRBV12-5 and TRBJ2-7; a possible D gene is TRBD2 (5 bases). The CDR3 sequence is 16 residues long. CDR1 and CDR2 (germline): LGHNT, FRNRAP. V gave up 0 bases and J gave up 0 bases, with 12 bases separating them. The full variable domain, in which reference TRBV12-5 and TRBJ2-7 provide the parts outside the CDR3, is DARVTQTPRHKVTEMGQEVTMRCQPILGHNTVFWYRQTMMQGLELLAYFRNRAPLDDSGMPKDRFSAEMPDATLATLKIQPSEPRDSAVYFCASGLVLGQPSYEQYFGPGTRLTVT.

Only one count was recorded for this clone. CDR3 coding DNA: TGTGCCAGCAGCTTGGCCGGGGGGGGGCAAGGCTACGAGCAGTACTTC. The encoded protein is CASSLAGGGQGYEQYF. The chain combines TRBV5-4 with TRBJ2-7, with 8 bases lining up with TRBD2. J lost 3 bases, V lost 0 bases, and 8 bases had no gene match. This CDR3 is built from 16 residues. Germline V CDR1 and CDR2: SGHNT, YYREEE (reference sequence).

This chain joins TRBV7-9 and TRBJ2-5, with 8 nucleotides matching TRBD1. The CDR3 is made up of 14 amino acids. V lost 5 bases, J lost 1 base, and 3 bases stayed unmatched. CDR1 and CDR2 (germline): SEHNR, FQNEAQ (reference sequence). The CDR3 DNA reads as TGTGCCAGCAGCCCGACAGGGGCCCAAGAGACCCAGTACTTC. Translated, it gives CASSPTGAQETQYF.

This chain joins TRBV7-2 and TRBJ1-4, with D possibly being TRBD1 (5 bases). The length of the CDR3 is 15 residues. Germline CDR1 and CDR2: SGHTA and FQGNSA. V gave up 4 bases and J gave up 6 bases, with 15 bases separating them. The CDR3 loop is CASSSQAGLDEKLFF. The CDR3 DNA reads as TGTGCCAGCAGCTCGCAGGCGGGGCTTGATGAAAAACTGTTTTTT.

The chain employs TRBV14 and TRBJ1-2; 7 bases agree with TRBD1. This CDR3 region has 13 residues. Trimming cost V 4 bases and J 8 bases; bases outside gene matches: 7. Germline V gene sequence: CDR1 SGHDN, CDR2 FVKESK. CDR3: CASSLDRAGGYTF. CDR3 nucleotides: TGTGCCAGCAGCCTTGACAGGGCAGGCGGCTACACCTTC. Combining the CDR3 with reference TRBV14 and TRBJ1-2 gives the whole variable domain EAGVTQFPSHSVIEKGQTVTLRCDPISGHDNLYWYRRVMGKEIKFLLHFVKESKQDESGMPNNRFLAERTGGTYSTLKVQPAELEDSGVYFCASSLDRAGGYTFGSGTRLTVV.

The chain combines TRBV5-1 with TRBJ1-3; D is unresolved. The CDR3 is 15 residues long. Per germline, CDR1 SGHRS and CDR2 YFSETQ. V lost 0 bases and J 9 bases, leaving 16 bases between the germline ends. As DNA, the CDR3 is TGCGCCAGCAGCTTGGTGGAGGGCTCCGGTGGCACCATATATTTT. Residues: CASSLVEGSGGTIYF. Looking up the rest from reference TRBV5-1 and TRBJ1-3 gives the full variable domain: KAGVTQTPRYLIKTRGQQVTLSCSPISGHRSVSWYQQTPGQGLQFLFEYFSETQRNKGNFPGRFSGRQFSNSRSEMNVSTLELGDSALYLCASSLVEGSGGTIYFGEGSWLTVV.

This chain links TRBV10-2 with TRBJ2-7; D gene uncertain. Germline loops: CDR1 WSHSY, CDR2 SAAADI. The CDR3 has 16 residues. V was shortened by 7 bases and J by 0 bases, with 19 bases between the two germline ends. The CDR3 nucleotides read TGCGCCAGCAAAGCCCCCGAGACTGATTTCTCCTACGAGCAGTACTTC. Residues: CASKAPETDFSYEQYF.

There are a few counts of this clone. The chain uses TRBV9 and TRBJ1-6, with D possibly TRBD1 on 5 matching bases. The CDR3 length is 15 residues. The V end lost 2 bases, the J end lost 0 bases, and 6 bases lay between the germline ends. The V gene's germline CDR1 is SGDLS and CDR2 YYNGEE. The CDR3 spells CASSVTDSYNSPLHF. CDR3 DNA sequence: TGTGCCAGCAGCGTGACAGACTCCTATAATTCACCCCTCCACTTT.

This sequence joins TRBV7-3 and TRBJ1-1; 10 bases match TRBD1. The CDR3 has 14 amino acids. The germline CDR1 and CDR2 sequences are SGHTA and FQGTGA. V lost 6 bases, J lost 4 bases, and 5 bases stayed unmatched. This CDR3 is CASRRTGGSTEAFF. CDR3 DNA: TGTGCCAGCAGACGGACAGGGGGGAGCACTGAAGCTTTCTTT.

The rearrangement joins TRBV30 to TRBJ2-7, with 11 bases identical to TRBD1. The V gene's germline CDR1 is GTSNPN and CDR2 SVGIG (reference sequence). Unmatched junction bases numbered 2, after V lost 0 bases and J lost 4 bases. This CDR3 region has 14 residues. The CDR3 DNA reads as TGTGCCTGGAGTGTCGGGACAGGGGGATACGAGCAGTACTTC. Translated, it gives CAWSVGTGGYEQYF.

In DNA form, the CDR3 reads TGCGCCAGCCAGGACATCATAAACGGGGAGACCCAGTACTTC. Its protein is CASQDIINGETQYF. This chain uses TRBV5-1 with TRBJ2-5; weak D call: TRBD1 (5 bases). Trimming removed 7 bases from V and 5 bases from J, with 18 bases in between. Per germline, CDR1 SGHRS and CDR2 YFSETQ. The CDR3 is made up of 14 amino acids.

The rearrangement links TRBV6-5 to TRBJ1-1; tentative D call: TRBD1 (5 bases). CDR3 length: 14 amino acids. Germline lookup yields CDR1 MNHEY and CDR2 SVGAGI. V lost 6 bases and J lost 6, with 17 bases in between. The CDR3 coding sequence is TGTGCCAGCAGGTTCTTGGGGGGGGAGGCTGAAGCTTTCTTT. This codes for CASRFLGGEAEAFF.

This clone has only a few counts. The genes are TRBV9 and TRBJ1-1; D uncertain. Trimming removed 0 bases from V and 3 bases from J, with 9 bases in between. The CDR3 sequence is 14 residues long. The V gene's germline CDR1 is SGDLS and CDR2 YYNGEE. CDR3 DNA: TGTGCCAGCAGCGTAGGGGCGAGGGACACTGAAGCTTTCTTT. Translating it yields CASSVGARDTEAFF.

The genes are TRBV5-1 and TRBJ2-6; D gene uncertain. V was shortened by 1 base and J by 4 bases, with 12 bases between the two germline ends. CDR1 and CDR2 from the germline V gene are SGHRS and YFSETQ. The CDR3 runs to 16 residues. CDR3 amino acids: CASSLSGLQGANVLTF. The CDR3 nucleotides read TGCGCCAGCAGCTTGTCGGGTCTTCAGGGGGCCAACGTCCTGACTTTC.

This clone has a handful of counts. This chain connects TRBV30 to TRBJ2-5, with 15 positions matching TRBD2. The germline V gene encodes CDR1 GTSNPN and CDR2 SVGIG (reference sequence). The trim removed 5 bases at V and 5 bases at J, leaving 3 bases unmatched. The CDR3 sequence is 14 residues long. The CDR3 loop reads CAWGTSGGRETQYF. The CDR3 DNA follows: TGTGCCTGGGGGACTAGCGGGGGGCGGGAGACCCAGTACTTC.

The chain carries TRBV5-1 and TRBJ2-1; 9 positions match TRBD1. Germline lookup yields CDR1 SGHRS and CDR2 YFSETQ. The CDR3 covers 15 residues. Germline trimming cut 1 base from V and 4 bases from J; bases unmatched to any gene: 3. Written as DNA, the CDR3 is TGCGCCAGCAGCTTGACAGGGGGCGGGTACAATGAGCAGTTCTTC. Translated, it gives CASSLTGGGYNEQFF.

This clone was recorded once. CDR3 nucleotide sequence: TGCGCCAGCCCCACCACGGGGGCAACTAATGAAAAACTGTTTTTT. This codes for CASPTTGATNEKLFF. The gene calls are TRBV5-1 and TRBJ1-4; TRBD1 is a possible D gene (5 bases). The CDR3 is made up of 15 amino acids. Trimming left V 7 bases short and J 0 bases short, with 13 bases between. The V gene's germline CDR1 is SGHRS and CDR2 YFSETQ. The full variable domain, with the rest looked up from reference TRBV5-1 and TRBJ1-4, is KAGVTQTPRYLIKTRGQQVTLSCSPISGHRSVSWYQQTPGQGLQFLFEYFSETQRNKGNFPGRFSGRQFSNSRSEMNVSTLELGDSALYLCASPTTGATNEKLFFGSGTQLSVL.

The chain combines TRBV30 with TRBJ2-7, with a weak D call TRBD2 (6 bases). CDR3 length: 12 amino acids. V was cut by 3 bases and J by 4 bases, with 10 bases left in between. CDR1 and CDR2 from the germline V gene are GTSNPN and SVGIG (reference sequence). DNA of the CDR3: TGTGCCTGGAGGGGGGACTCATACGAGCAGTACTTC. This codes for CAWRGDSYEQYF.